This record looks at one T cell receptor beta chain sequence and its context. Its antigen is unidentified. Primers used in a second PCR of about 6 to 11 cycles were a sample-barcoded 5' primer and a J-beta primer mix. MiXCR, applied by TCRdb to the 5' RACE reads, yields one record per CDR3 protein. In the table there are almost 1 million distinct CDR3 sequences, 45% to 60% of which are singletons. These data come from a study of blood T cells in healthy people across ages. Study-level findings and limits: The fall in TCR beta diversity per million T cells was roughly linear with age.

CDR1 is SGHTA, CDR2 FQGNSA, per germline. This CDR3 is 13 amino acids long. V shed 5 bases and J 6 bases; nucleotides not matched to a gene: 3. Sequenced material: blood. The gene calls are TRBV7-2 and TRBJ2-3; the match to TRBD2 covers 9 bases. This receptor was taken from a woman aged 55-69 years in good health. The CDR3 nucleotides are TGTGCCAGCAGCGGCGGACTAGCGGATACGCAGTATTTT. This codes for CASSGGLADTQYF.